Listed here is a single TCR beta chain. Its antigen is unidentified. This sample was included in a study of T cell responses to AZD1222 COVID-19 vaccine. TCRdb keeps only in-frame clones here, not all; method: immunoSEQ multiplex PCR. Among 120,000 to 150,000 clones listed, around 90% were seen once. Study-wide points: CD4 TCRs linked to vaccination spanned spike, dominating at 160-218 and 743-854.

Trimming shortened V by 1 base and J by 1 base, and 5 bases separated the two germline ends. The germline gives CDR1 SGHTS, CDR2 YDEGEE. The CDR3 sequence is 14 residues long. The source was peripheral blood, collected on day 0 of AZD1222 vaccination. The receptor was isolated from an adult in good health. This sequence joins TRBV5-8 and TRBJ2-2; D is unclear. In DNA, the CDR3 is TGTGCCAGCAGCTTGTGGGTGAACACCGGGGAGCTGTTTTTT. Translation: CASSLWVNTGELFF.